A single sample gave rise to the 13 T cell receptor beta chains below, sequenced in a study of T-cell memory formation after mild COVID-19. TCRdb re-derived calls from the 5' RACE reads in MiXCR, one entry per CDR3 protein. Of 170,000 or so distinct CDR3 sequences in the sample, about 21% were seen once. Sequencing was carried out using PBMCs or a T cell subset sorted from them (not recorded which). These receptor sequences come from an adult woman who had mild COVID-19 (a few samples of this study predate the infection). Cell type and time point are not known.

The CDR3 here is CASSPHAQGNEQFF. For the CDR3, the DNA is TGTGCCAGCAGTCCCCACGCCCAGGGGAATGAGCAGTTCTTC. The chain has TRBV6-5 and TRBJ2-1; weak D call: TRBD1 (6 bases). The V end lost 5 bases, the J end lost 7 bases, and 15 bases lay between the germline ends. Germline CDR1 MNHEY, CDR2 SVGAGI. CDR3 size: 14 residues.

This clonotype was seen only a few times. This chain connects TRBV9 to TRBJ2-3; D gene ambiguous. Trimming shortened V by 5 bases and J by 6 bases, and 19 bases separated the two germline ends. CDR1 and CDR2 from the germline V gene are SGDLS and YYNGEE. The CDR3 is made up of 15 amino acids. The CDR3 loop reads CASSESDFSEDTQYF. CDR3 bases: TGTGCCAGCAGTGAATCCGACTTCTCCGAGGATACGCAGTATTTT.

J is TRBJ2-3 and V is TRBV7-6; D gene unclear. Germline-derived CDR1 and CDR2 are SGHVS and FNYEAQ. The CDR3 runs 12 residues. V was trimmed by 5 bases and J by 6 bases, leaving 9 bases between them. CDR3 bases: TGTGCCAGCAGCCGCCTTGAGGATACGCAGTATTTT. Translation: CASSRLEDTQYF.

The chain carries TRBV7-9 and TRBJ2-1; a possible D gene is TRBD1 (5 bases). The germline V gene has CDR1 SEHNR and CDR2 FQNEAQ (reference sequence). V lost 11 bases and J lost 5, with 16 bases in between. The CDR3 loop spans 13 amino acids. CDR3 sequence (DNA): TGTGCCGGAGTACAGGACCCGAACAATGAGCAGTTCTTC. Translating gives CAGVQDPNNEQFF.

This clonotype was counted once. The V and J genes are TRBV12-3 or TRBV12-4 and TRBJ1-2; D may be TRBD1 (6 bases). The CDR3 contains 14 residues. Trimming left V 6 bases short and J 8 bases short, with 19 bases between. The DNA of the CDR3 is TGTGCCAGCAGCGACCAACTCCGGGGGCGGGGCTACACCTTC. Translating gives CASSDQLRGRGYTF.

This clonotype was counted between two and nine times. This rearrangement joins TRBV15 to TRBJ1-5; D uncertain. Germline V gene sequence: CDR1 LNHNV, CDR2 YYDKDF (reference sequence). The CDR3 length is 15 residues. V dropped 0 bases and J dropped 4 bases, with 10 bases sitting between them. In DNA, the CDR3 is TGTGCCACCAGCAGAGATTCGTCTGGGAATCAGCCCCAGCATTTT. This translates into CATSRDSSGNQPQHF.

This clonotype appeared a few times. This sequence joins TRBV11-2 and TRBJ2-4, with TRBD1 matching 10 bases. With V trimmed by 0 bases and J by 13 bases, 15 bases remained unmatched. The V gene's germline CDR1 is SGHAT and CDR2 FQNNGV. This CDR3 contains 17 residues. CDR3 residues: CASSLDPHPGQGNGQYF. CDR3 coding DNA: TGTGCCAGCAGCTTAGATCCCCATCCGGGACAGGGGAACGGGCAGTACTTC.

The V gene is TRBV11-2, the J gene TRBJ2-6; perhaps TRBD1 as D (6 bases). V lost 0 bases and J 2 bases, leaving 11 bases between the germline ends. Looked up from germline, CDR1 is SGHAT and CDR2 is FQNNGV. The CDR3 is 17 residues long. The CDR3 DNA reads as TGTGCCAGCAGCTTAGATCTATGGGGGCCTGGGGCCAACGTCCTGACTTTC. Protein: CASSLDLWGPGANVLTF.

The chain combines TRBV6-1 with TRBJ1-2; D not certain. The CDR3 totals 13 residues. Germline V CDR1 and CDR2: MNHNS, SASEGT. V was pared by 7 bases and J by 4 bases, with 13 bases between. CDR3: CASTPPLGYGYTF. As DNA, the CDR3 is TGTGCCAGCACCCCCCCGCTGGGCTATGGCTACACCTTC.

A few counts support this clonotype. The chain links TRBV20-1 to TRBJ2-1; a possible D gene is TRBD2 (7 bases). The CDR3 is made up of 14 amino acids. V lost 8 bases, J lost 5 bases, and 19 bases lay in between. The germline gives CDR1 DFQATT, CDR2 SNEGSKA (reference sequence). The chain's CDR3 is CSFRGADLHNEQFF. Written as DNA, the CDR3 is TGCAGTTTTCGGGGGGCCGACCTCCACAATGAGCAGTTCTTC.

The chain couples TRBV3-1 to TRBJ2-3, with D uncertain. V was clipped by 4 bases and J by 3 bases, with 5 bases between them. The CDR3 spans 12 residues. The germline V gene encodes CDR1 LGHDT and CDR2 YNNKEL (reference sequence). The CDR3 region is CASSRPTDTQYF. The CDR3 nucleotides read TGTGCCAGCAGCCGCCCTACAGATACGCAGTATTTT.

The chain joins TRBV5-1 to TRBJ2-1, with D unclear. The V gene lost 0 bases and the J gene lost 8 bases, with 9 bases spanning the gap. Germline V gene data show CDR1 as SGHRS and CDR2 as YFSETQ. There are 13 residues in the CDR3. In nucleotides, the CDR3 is TGCGCCAGCAGCTTGGATAGGTGGGATGAGCAGTTCTTC. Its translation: CASSLDRWDEQFF.

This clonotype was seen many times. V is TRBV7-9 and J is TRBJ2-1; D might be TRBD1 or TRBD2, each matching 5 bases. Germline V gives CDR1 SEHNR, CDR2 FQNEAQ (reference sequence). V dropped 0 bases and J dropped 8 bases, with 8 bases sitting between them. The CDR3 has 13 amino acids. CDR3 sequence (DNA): TGTGCCAGCAGCTTAGCGCCGGGACATGAGCAGTTCTTC. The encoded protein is CASSLAPGHEQFF.